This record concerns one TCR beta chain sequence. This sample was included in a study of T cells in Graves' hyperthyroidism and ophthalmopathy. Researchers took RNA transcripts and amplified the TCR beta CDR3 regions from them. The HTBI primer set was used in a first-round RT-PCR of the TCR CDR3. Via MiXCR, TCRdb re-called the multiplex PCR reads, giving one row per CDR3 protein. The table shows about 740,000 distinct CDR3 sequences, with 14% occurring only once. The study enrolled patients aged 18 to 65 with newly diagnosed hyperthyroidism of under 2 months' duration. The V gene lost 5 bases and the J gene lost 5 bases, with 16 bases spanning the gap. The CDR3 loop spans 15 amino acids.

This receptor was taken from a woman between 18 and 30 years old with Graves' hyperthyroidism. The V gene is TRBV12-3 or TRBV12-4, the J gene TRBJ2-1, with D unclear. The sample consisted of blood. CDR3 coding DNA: TGTGCCAGCAGTCCCTGGGGTACGCGAAACAATGAGCAGTTCTTC. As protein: CASSPWGTRNNEQFF.